Here is one T cell receptor beta chain with its context. The CDR3 regions of TCR beta were amplified from RNA transcripts. An initial round of RT-PCR targeting the TCR CDR3 relied on the HTBI primer set. TCRdb re-called the multiplex PCR reads through MiXCR, storing one row per CDR3 protein. Of about 370,000 distinct CDR3 sequences listed, roughly 15% are singletons. This sample stems from a study of T cells in Graves' hyperthyroidism and ophthalmopathy. Germline CDR1 reads SQVTM; CDR2 reads ANQGSEA. Germline trimming cut 8 bases from V and 5 bases from J; bases unmatched to any gene: 13. The CDR3 loop spans 15 amino acids. The PBMCs had their origin in 10 ml of fresh peripheral blood.

The rearrangement uses TRBV29-1 and TRBJ2-3, with 10 positions matching TRBD2. This TCR came from a woman between 55 and 75 years old with Graves' ophthalmopathy. The sequencing sample was made of blood. The CDR3 spells CSIGGAGGPLDTQYF. The CDR3 DNA reads as TGCAGCATTGGGGGAGCGGGAGGGCCGCTAGATACGCAGTATTTT.